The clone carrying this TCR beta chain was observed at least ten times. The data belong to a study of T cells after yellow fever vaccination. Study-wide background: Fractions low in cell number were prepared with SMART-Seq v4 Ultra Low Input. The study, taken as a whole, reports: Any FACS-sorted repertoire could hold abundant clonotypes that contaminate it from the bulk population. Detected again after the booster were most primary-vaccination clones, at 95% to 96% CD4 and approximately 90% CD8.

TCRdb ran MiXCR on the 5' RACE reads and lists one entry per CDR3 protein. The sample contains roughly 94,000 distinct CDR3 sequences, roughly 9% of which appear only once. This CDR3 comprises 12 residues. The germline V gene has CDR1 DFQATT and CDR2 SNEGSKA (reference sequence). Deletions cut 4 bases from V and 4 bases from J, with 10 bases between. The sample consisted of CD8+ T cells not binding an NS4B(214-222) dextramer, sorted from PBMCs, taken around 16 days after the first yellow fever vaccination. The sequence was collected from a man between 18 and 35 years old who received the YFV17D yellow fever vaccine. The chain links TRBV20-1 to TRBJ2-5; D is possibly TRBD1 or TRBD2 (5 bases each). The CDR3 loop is CSATEGLETQYF. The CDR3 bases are TGCAGTGCTACAGAGGGGCTAGAGACCCAGTACTTC.